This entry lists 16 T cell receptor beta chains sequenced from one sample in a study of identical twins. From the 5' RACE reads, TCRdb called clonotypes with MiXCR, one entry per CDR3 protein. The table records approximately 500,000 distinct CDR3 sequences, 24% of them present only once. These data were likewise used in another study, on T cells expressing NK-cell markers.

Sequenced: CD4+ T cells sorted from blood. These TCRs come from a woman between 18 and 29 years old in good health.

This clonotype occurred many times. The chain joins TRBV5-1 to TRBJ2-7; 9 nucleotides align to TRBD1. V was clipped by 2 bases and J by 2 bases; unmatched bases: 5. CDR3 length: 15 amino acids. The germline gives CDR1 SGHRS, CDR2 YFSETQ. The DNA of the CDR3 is TGCGCCAGCAGCTTCACCGGGACAGGGCCCTACGAGCAGTACTTC. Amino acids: CASSFTGTGPYEQYF. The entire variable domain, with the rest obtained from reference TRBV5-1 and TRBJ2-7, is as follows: KAGVTQTPRYLIKTRGQQVTLSCSPISGHRSVSWYQQTPGQGLQFLFEYFSETQRNKGNFPGRFSGRQFSNSRSEMNVSTLELGDSALYLCASSFTGTGPYEQYFGPGTRLTVT.

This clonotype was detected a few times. CDR3 DNA sequence: TGTGCCAGCAGCTTAGAGTGGGGTAGTAATGAGCAGTTCTTC. Translation: CASSLEWGSNEQFF. V and J are TRBV11-3 and TRBJ2-1; D remains unclear. V shed 0 bases and J shed 7 bases, with 10 bases lying between them. Germline V gene lookup returns CDR1 SGHNT and CDR2 YENEEA. The CDR3 has 14 amino acids.

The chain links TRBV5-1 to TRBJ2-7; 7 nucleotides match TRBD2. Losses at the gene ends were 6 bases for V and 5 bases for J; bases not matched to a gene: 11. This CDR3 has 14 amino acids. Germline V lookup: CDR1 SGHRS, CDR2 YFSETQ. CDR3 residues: CASTLSGLDHEQYF. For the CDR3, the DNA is TGCGCCAGCACATTGAGCGGACTAGATCACGAGCAGTACTTC.

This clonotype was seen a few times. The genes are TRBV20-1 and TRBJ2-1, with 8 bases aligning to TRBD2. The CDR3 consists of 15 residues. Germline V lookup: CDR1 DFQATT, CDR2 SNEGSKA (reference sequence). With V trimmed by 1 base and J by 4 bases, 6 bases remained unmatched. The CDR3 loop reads CSARVGSGVYNEQFF. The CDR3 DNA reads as TGCAGTGCTAGAGTCGGTAGCGGGGTTTACAATGAGCAGTTCTTC.

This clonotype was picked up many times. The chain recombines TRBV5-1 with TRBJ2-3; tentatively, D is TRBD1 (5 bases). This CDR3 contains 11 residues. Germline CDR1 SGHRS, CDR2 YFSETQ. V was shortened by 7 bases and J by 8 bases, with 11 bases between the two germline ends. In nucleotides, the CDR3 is TGCGCCAGCGGGATAGGGGTTACGCAGTATTTT. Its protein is CASGIGVTQYF. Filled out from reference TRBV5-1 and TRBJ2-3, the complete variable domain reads KAGVTQTPRYLIKTRGQQVTLSCSPISGHRSVSWYQQTPGQGLQFLFEYFSETQRNKGNFPGRFSGRQFSNSRSEMNVSTLELGDSALYLCASGIGVTQYFGPGTRLTVL.

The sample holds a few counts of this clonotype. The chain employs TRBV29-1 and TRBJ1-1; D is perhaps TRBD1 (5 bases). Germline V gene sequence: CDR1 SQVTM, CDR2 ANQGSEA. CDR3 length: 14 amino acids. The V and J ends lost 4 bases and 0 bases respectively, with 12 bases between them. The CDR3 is CSVAQGPMNTEAFF. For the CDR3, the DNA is TGCAGCGTTGCGCAGGGACCTATGAACACTGAAGCTTTCTTT. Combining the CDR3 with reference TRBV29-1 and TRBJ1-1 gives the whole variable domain SAVISQKPSRDICQRGTSLTIQCQVDSQVTMMFWYRQQPGQSLTLIATANQGSEATYESGFVIDKFPISRPNLTFSTLTVSNMSPEDSSIYLCSVAQGPMNTEAFFGQGTRLTVV.

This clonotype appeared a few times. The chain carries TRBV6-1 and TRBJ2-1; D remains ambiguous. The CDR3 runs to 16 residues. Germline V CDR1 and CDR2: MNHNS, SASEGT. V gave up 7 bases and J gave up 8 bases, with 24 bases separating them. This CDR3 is CASMPPLAHSWYEQFF. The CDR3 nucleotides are TGTGCCAGCATGCCTCCGCTGGCTCATTCGTGGTATGAGCAGTTCTTC.

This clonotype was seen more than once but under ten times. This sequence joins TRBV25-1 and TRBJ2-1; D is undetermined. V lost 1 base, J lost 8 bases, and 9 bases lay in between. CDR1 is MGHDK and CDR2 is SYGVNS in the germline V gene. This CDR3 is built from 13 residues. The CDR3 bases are TGTGCCAGCAGTGAATCGTGGCTAGATGAGCAGTTCTTC. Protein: CASSESWLDEQFF.

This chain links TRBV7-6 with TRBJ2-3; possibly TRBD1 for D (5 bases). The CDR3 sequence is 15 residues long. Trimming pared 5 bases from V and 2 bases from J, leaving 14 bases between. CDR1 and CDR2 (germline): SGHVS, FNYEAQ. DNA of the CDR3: TGTGCCAGCAGCCCCGCCAGGGAAAACACAGATACGCAGTATTTT. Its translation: CASSPARENTDTQYF.

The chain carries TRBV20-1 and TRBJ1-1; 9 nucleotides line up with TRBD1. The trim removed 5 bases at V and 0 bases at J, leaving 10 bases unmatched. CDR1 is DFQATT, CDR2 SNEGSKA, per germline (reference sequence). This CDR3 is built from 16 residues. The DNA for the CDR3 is TGCAGTGCTCCACAGGGGACAGGGATACTGAACACTGAAGCTTTCTTT. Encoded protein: CSAPQGTGILNTEAFF.

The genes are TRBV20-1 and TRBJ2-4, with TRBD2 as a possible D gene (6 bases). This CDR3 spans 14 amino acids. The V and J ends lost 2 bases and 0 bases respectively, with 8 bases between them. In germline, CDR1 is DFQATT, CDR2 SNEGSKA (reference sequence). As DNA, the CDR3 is TGCAGTGCTAGATCGGGACTAGCCAAAAACATTCAGTACTTC. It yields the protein CSARSGLAKNIQYF.

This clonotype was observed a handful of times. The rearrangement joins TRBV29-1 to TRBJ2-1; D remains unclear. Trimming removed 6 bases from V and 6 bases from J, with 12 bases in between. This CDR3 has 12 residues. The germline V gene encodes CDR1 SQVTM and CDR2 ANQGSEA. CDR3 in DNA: TGCAGCGTCGCCAGCCAAGTCAATGAGCAGTTCTTC. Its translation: CSVASQVNEQFF.

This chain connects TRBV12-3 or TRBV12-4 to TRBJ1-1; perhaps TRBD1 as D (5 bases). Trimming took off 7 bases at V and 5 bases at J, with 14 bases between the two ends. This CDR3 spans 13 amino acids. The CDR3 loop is CASTLGRGTEAFF. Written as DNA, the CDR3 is TGTGCCAGCACCCTGGGAAGGGGAACTGAAGCTTTCTTT.

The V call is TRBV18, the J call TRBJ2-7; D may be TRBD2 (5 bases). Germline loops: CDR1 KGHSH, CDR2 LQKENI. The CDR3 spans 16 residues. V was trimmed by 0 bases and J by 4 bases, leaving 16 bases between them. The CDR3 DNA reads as TGTGCCAGCTCACCACCGTGGCTAGCAGACAATTACGAGCAGTACTTC. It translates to CASSPPWLADNYEQYF.

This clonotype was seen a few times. The CDR3 DNA follows: TGCGCCAGCAGCCCGGACAGCATGAACACTGAAGCTTTCTTT. Its translation is CASSPDSMNTEAFF. The gene calls are TRBV5-1 and TRBJ1-1; maybe TRBD1 (6 bases). The CDR3 runs 14 residues. The germline V and J ends were trimmed by 4 bases and 0 bases, with 10 bases remaining between them. The germline CDR1 and CDR2 sequences are SGHRS and YFSETQ.

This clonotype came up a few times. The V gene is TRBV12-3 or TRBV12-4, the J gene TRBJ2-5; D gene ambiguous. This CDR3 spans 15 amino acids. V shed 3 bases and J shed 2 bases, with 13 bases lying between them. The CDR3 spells CASSLGWGRQETQYF. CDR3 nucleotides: TGTGCCAGCAGTTTGGGGTGGGGTCGGCAAGAGACCCAGTACTTC.